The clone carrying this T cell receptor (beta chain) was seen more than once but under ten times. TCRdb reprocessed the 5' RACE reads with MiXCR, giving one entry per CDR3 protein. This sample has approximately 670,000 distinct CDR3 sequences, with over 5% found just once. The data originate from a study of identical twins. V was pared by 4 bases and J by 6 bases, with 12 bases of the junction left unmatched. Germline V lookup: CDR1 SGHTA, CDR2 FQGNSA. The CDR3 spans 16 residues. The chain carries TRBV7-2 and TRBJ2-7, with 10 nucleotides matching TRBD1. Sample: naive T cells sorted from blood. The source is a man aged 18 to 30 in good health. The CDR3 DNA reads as TGTGCCAGCAGCTACAGACCGGGACAGGGGTGGGTCGAGCAGTACTTC. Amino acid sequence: CASSYRPGQGWVEQYF. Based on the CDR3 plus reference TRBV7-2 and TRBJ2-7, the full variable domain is GAGVSQSPSNKVTEKGKDVELRCDPISGHTALYWYRQSLGQGLEFLIYFQGNSAPDKSGLPSDRFSAERTGGSVSTLTIQRTQQEDSAVYLCASSYRPGQGWVEQYFGPGTRLTVT.